This T cell receptor (beta chain) was found in a study of blood T cell repertoires in COVID-19. Looked up from germline, CDR1 is MNHEY and CDR2 is SMNVEV (reference sequence). Trimming took 5 bases from V and 2 from J; bases not matched to a gene: 5. This CDR3 contains 16 residues. Repertoires were generated with immunoSEQ multiplex PCR, while TCRdb's copy carries only in-frame clones and drops some. This table holds about 200,000 clones, around 90% found once. The chain couples TRBV27 to TRBJ2-7, with 14 bases fitting TRBD2. The source material was peripheral blood. This receptor was taken from a man in his 60s who had recovered from COVID-19. CDR3 nucleotide sequence: TGTGCCAGCAGTACACGACTAGCGGGAGGGCCCTACGAGCAGTACTTC. This gives the protein CASSTRLAGGPYEQYF.